Listed below are T cell receptor beta chains from one sample, sequenced in a study of regulatory T cells in long-lasting Graves disease. A single record per CDR3 protein comes from TCRdb applying MiXCR to the multiplex PCR reads. The sample lists around 460,000 distinct CDR3 sequences; 20% to 25% were seen once. The source material was peripheral blood mononuclear cells (PBMCs), sampled when the disease was refractory, from a patient treated with antithyroid drugs. The receptor set was obtained from a female donor with Graves disease. Each CDR3 is given without its conserved first and last residue. Fields, in order: J gene, V gene, clone size, CDR3 protein. Some rows mark clone size as missing; the rest say once, few, many or name a class of expanded clone.

TRBJ1-1	TRBV13	many	ASSLNQGSTEAF
TRBJ1-1	TRBV20-1	.	SATKTGYGTEAF
TRBJ1-2	TRBV2	many	ASSQSHLREGYT
TRBJ1-2	TRBV5-1	many	ASSLAGGADGYT
TRBJ1-5	TRBV6-2/TRBV6-3	.	ASSPTLPVGDFNQPQH
TRBJ2-2	TRBV6-5	few	ASSYRSRGGLTGELF
TRBJ1-1	TRBV20-1	.	SARRGGNTEAF
TRBJ1-5	TRBV20-1	.	SARDQPDKPQH
TRBJ1-1	TRBV27	medium-sized	ASRRGTWGTEAF
TRBJ2-5	TRBV20-1	many	SARGDGETQY
TRBJ1-2	TRBV19	.	ASSPQEQNPNYGYT
TRBJ2-2	TRBV12-5	many	ASGFAGTRVRSNTGELF
TRBJ1-5	TRBV6-2/TRBV6-3	few	ASSSYNPPGNQPQH
TRBJ1-2	TRBV7-2	.	ASSAQGYGYT
TRBJ1-5	TRBV7-8	.	ASSLSRWGSNQPQH
TRBJ1-4	TRBV7-2	few	ASSLQVVTNEKLF
TRBJ2-5	TRBV27	.	ASSLWAGGLAQETQY
TRBJ2-7	TRBV12-3/TRBV12-4	many	ASRRLAGEHEQY